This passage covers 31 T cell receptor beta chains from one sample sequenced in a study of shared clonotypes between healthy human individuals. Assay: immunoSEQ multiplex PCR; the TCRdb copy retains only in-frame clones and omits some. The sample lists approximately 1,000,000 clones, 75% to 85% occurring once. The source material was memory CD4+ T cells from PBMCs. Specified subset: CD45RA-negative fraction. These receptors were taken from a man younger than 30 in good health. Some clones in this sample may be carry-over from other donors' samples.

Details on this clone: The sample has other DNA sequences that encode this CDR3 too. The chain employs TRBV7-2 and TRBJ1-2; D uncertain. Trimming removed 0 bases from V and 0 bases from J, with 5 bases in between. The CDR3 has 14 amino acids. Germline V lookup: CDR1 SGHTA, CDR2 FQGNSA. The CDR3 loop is CASSLAPANYGYTF. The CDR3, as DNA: TGTGCCAGCAGCTTAGCCCCTGCTAACTATGGCTACACCTTC.

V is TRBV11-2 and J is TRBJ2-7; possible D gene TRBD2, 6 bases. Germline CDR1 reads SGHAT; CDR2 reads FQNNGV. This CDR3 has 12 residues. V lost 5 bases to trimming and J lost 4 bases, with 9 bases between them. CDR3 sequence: CASSVAVYEQYF. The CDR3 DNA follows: TGTGCCAGCAGCGTAGCGGTTTACGAGCAGTACTTC.

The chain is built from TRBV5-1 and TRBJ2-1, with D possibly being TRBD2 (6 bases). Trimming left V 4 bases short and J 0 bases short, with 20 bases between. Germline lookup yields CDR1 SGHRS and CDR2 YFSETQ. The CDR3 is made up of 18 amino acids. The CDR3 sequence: CASSQGTLALSSYNEQFF. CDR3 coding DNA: TGCGCCAGCAGCCAAGGGACCCTAGCGTTAAGCTCCTACAATGAGCAGTTCTTC.

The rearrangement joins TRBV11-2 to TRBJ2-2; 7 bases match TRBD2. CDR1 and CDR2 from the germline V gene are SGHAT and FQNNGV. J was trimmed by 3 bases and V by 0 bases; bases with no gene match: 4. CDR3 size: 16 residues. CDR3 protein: CASSLELAGDTGELFF. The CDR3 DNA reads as TGTGCCAGCAGCTTAGAGCTGGCGGGAGACACCGGGGAGCTGTTTTTT.

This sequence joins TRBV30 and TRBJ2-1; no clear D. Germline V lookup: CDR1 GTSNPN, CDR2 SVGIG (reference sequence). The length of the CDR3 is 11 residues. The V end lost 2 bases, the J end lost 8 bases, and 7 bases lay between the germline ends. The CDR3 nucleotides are TGTGCCTGGAGTCCGTTCGATGAGCAGTTCTTC. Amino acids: CAWSPFDEQFF.

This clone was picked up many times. CDR3 amino acids: CAGGTERYEQYF. The CDR3 DNA sequence: TGTGCCGGAGGGACGGAGAGATACGAGCAGTACTTC. This chain uses TRBV2 with TRBJ2-7; D is possibly TRBD2 (6 bases). There are 12 residues in the CDR3. From germline, CDR1 is SNHLY and CDR2 FYNNEI. Trimming cost V 11 bases and J 4 bases, with 15 bases left between them.

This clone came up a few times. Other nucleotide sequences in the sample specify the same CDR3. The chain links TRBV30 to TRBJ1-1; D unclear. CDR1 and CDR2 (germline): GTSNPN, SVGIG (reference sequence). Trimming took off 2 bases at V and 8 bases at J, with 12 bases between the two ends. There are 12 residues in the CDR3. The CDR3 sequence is CAWSPTGGEAFF. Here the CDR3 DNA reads TGTGCCTGGAGTCCAACCGGAGGAGAAGCTTTCTTT. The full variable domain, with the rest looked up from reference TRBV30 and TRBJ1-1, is SQTIHQWPATLVQPVGSPLSLECTVEGTSNPNLYWYRQAAGRGLQLLFYSVGIGQISSEVPQNLSASRPQDRQFILSSKKLLLSDSGFYLCAWSPTGGEAFFGQGTRLTVV.

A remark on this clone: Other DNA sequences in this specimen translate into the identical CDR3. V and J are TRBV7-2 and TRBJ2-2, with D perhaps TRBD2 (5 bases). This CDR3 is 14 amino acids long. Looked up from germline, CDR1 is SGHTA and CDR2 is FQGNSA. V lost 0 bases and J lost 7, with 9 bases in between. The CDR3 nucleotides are TGTGCCAGCAGCTTAGCGCTGGGGAGCGGGGAGCTGTTTTTT. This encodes CASSLALGSGELFF.

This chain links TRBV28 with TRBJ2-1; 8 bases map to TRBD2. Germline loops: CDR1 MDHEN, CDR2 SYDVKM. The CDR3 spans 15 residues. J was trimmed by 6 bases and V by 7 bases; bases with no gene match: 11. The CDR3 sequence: CASTPASGLSNEQFF. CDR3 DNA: TGTGCCAGCACCCCGGCTAGCGGGCTATCCAATGAGCAGTTCTTC.

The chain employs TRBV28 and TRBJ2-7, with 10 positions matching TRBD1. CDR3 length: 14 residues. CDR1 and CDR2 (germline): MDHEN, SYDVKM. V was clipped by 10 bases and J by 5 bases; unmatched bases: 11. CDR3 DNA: TGTGCCACCCTGGACCTAGGGACAGGGGACGAGCAGTACTTC. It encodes CATLDLGTGDEQYF.

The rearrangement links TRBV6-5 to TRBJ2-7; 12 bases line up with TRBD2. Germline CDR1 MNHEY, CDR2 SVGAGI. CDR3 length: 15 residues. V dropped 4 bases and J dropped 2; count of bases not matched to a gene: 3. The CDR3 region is CASSSLAGGTYEQYF. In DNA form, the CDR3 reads TGTGCCAGCAGTTCACTAGCGGGAGGAACCTACGAGCAGTACTTC.

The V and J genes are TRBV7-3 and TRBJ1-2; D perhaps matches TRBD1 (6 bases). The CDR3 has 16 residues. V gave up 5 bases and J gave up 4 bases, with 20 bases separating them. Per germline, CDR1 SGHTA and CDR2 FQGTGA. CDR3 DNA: TGTGCCAGCAGCCGGACCCCGACAGGAGCCTTCTATGGCTACACCTTC. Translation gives CASSRTPTGAFYGYTF.

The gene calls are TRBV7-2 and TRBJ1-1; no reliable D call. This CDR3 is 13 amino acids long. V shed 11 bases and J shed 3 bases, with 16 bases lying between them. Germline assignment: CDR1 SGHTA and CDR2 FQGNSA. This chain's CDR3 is CAGRQTPYTEAFF. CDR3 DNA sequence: TGTGCCGGTAGACAAACACCATACACTGAAGCTTTCTTT.

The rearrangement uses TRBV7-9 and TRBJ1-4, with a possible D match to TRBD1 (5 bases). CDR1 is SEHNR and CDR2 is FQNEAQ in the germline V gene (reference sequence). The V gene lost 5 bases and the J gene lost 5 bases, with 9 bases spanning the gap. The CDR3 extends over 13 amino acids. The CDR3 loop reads CASSLGANEKLFF. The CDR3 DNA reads TGTGCCAGCAGCCTCGGGGCGAATGAAAAACTGTTTTTT.

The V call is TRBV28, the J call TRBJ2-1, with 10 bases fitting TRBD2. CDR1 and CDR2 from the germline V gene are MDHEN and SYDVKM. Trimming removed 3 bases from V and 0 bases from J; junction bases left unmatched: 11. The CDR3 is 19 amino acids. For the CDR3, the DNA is TGTGCCAGCAGTTTTTTTCTAGCGGGAGCCCCGAGCTCCTACAATGAGCAGTTCTTC. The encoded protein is CASSFFLAGAPSSYNEQFF.

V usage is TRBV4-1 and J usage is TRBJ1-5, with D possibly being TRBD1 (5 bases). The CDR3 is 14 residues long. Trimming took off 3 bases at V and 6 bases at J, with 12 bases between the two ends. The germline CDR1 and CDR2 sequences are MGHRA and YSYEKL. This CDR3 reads CASSQGLQGQPQHF. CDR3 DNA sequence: TGCGCCAGCAGCCAGGGGCTACAAGGTCAGCCCCAGCATTTT.

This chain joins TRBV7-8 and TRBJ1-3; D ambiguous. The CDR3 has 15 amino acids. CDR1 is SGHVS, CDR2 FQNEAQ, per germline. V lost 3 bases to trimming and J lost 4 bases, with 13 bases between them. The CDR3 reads CASSLLLSSGNTIYF. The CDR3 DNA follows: TGTGCCAGCAGCTTGTTGCTCAGTAGCGGAAACACCATATATTTT.

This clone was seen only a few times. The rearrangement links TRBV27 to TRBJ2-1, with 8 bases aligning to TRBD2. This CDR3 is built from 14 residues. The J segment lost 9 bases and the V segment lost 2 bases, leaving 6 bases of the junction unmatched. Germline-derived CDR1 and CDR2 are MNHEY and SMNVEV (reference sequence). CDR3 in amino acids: CASSLRLASSEQFF. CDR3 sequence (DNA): TGTGCCAGCAGTTTACGACTAGCGTCTAGTGAGCAGTTCTTC.

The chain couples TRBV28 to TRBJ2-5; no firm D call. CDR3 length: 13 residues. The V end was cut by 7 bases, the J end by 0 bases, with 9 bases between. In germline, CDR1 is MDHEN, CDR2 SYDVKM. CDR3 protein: CASTPPNQETQYF. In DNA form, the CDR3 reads TGTGCCAGCACCCCCCCGAACCAAGAGACCCAGTACTTC. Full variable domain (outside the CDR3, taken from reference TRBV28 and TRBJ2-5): DVKVTQSSRYLVKRTGEKVFLECVQDMDHENMFWYRQDPGLGLRLIYFSYDVKMKEKGDIPEGYSVSREKKERFSLILESASTNQTSMYLCASTPPNQETQYFGPGTRLLVL.

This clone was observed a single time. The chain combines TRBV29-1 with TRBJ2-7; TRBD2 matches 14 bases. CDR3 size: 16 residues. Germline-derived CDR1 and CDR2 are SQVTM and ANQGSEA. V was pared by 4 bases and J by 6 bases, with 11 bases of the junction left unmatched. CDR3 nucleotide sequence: TGCAGCGTTGTGGGACTAGCGGGAGCGAATTCCCGCGAGCAGTACTTC. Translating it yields CSVVGLAGANSREQYF.

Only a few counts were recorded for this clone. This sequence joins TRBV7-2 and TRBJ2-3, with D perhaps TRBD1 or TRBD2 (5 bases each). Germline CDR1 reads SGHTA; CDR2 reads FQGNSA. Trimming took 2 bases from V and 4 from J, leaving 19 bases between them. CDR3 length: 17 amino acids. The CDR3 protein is CASSLPSGTPGADTQYF. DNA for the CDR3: TGTGCCAGCAGCTTACCATCCGGGACCCCCGGTGCAGATACGCAGTATTTT.

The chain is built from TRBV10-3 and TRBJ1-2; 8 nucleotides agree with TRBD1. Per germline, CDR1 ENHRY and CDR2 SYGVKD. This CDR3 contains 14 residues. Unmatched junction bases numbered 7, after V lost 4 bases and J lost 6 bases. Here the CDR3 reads CAISAQGASDGYTF. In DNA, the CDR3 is TGTGCCATCAGTGCGCAGGGGGCGTCGGATGGCTACACCTTC.

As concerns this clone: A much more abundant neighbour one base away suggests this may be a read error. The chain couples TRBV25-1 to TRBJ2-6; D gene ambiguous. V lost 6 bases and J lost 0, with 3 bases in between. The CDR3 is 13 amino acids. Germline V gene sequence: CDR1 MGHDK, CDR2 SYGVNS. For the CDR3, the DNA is TGTGCCAGCAGGCTCTCTGGGGCCAACGTCCTGACTTTC. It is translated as CASRLSGANVLTF.

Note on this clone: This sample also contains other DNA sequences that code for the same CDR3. The CDR3 DNA is TGTGCCAGCAGTTACGGGCGGGGAACCTACGAGCAGTACTTC. It yields the protein CASSYGRGTYEQYF. J is TRBJ2-7 and V is TRBV6-5, with TRBD2 as a possible D gene (6 bases). The CDR3 is 14 residues long. V was pared by 2 bases and J by 2 bases, with 10 bases between. CDR1 is MNHEY and CDR2 is SVGAGI in the germline V gene.

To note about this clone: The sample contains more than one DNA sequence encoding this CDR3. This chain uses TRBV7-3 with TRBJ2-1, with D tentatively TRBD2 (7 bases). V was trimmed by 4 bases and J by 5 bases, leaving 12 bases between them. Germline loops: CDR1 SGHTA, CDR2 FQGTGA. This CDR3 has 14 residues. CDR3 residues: CASSSSGTNNEQFF. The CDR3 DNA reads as TGTGCCAGCAGCTCAAGCGGGACAAACAATGAGCAGTTCTTC.

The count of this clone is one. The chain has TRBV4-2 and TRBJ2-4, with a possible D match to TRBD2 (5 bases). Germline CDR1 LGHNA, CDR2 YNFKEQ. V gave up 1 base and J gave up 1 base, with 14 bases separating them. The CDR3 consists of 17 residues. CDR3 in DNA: TGTGCCAGCAGCCAAGCCCATAGAAGGAGGGCCAAAAACATTCAGTACTTC. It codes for CASSQAHRRRAKNIQYF.

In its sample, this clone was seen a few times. The DNA of the CDR3 is TGTGCCAGCAGTTCTAGCGTCCGGGGCATTCAGTACTTC. It specifies CASSSSVRGIQYF. The chain couples TRBV28 to TRBJ2-4, with D possibly being TRBD2 (6 bases). Germline V gives CDR1 MDHEN, CDR2 SYDVKM. Trimming took 4 bases from V and 9 from J, leaving 13 bases between them. This CDR3 spans 13 amino acids.

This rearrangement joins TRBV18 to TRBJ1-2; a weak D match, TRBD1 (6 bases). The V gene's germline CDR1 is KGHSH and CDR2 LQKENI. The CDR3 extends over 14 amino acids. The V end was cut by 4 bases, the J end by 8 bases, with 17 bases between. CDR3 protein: CASSQDSVIGGYTF. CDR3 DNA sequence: TGTGCCAGCTCACAGGACAGTGTGATCGGGGGCTACACCTTC. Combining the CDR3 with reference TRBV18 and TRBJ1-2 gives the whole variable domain NAGVMQNPRHLVRRRGQEARLRCSPMKGHSHVYWYRQLPEEGLKFMVYLQKENIIDESGMPKERFSAEFPKEGPSILRIQQVVRGDSAAYFCASSQDSVIGGYTFGSGTRLTVV.

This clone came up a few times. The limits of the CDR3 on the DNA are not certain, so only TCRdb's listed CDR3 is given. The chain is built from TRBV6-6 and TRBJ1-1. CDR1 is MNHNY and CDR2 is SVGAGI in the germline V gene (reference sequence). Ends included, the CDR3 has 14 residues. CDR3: CASSYVGPDTEAFF.

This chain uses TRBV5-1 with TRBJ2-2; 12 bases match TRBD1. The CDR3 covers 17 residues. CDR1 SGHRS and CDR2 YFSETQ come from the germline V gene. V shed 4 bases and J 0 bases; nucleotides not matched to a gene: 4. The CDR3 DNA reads TGCGCCAGCAGCCTCGGGACAGGGGGCCCGAACACCGGGGAGCTGTTTTTT. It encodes CASSLGTGGPNTGELFF.

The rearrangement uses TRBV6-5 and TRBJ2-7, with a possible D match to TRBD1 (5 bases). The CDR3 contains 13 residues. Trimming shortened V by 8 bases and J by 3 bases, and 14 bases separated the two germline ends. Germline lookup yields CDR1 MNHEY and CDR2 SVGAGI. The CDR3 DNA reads TGTGCCAGCCGGACAACAGATAACTACGAGCAGTACTTC. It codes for CASRTTDNYEQYF.